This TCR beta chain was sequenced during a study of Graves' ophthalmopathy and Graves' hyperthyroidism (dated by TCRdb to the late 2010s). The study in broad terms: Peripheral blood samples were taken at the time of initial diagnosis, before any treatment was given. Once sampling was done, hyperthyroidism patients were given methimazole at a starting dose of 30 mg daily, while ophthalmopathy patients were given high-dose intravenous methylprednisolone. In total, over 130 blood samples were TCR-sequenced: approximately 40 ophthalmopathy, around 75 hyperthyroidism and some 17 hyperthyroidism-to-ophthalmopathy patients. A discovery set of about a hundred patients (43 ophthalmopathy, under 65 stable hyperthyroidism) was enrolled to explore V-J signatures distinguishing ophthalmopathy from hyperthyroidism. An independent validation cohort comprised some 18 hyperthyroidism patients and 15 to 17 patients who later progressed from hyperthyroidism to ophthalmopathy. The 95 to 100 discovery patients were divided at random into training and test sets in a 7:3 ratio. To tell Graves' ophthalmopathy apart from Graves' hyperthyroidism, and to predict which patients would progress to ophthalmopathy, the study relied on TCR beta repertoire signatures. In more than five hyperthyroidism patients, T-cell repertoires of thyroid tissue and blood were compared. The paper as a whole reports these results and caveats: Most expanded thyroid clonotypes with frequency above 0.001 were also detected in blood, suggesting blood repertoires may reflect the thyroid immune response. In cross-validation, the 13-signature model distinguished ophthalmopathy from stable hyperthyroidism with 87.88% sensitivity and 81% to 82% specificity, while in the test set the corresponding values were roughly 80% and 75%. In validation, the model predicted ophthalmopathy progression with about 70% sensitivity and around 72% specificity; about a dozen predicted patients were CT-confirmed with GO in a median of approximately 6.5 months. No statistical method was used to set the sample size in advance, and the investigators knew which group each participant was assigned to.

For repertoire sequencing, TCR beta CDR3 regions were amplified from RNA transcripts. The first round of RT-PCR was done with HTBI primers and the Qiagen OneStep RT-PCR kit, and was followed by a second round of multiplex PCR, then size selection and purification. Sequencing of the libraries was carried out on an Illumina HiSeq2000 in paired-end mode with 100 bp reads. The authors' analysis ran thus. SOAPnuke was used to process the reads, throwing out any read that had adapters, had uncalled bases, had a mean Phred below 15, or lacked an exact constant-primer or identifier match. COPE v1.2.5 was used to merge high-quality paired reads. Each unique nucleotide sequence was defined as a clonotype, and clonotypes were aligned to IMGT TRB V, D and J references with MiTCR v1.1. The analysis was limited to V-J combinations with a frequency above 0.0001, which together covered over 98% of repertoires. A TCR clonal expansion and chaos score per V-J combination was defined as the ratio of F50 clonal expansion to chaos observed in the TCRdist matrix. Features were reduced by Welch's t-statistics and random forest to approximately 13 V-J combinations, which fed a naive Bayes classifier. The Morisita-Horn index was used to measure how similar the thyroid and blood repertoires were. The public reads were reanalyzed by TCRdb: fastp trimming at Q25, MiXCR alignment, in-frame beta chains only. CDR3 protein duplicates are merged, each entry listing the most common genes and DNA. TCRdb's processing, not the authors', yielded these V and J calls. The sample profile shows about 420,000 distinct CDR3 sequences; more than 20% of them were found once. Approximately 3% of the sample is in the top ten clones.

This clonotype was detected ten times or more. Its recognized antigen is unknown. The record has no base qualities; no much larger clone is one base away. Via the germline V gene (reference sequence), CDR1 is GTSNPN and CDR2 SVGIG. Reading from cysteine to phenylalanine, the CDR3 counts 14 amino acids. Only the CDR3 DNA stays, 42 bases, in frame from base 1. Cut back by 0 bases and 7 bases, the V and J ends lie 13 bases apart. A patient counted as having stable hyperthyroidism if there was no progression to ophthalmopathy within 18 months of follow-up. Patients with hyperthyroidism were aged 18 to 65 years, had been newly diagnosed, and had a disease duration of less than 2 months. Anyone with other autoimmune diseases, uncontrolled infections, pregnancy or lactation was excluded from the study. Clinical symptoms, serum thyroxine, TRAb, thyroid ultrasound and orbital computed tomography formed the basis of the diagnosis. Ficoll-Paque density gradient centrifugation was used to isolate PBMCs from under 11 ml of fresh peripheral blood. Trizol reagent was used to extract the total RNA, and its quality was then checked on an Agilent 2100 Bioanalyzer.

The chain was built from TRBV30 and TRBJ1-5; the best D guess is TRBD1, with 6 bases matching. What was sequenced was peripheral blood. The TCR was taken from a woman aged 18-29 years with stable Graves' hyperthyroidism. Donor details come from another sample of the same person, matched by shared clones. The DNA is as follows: TGTGCCTGGAGTGTACAAACAGGGACGCAGCCCCAGCATTTT. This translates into CAWSVQTGTQPQHF.